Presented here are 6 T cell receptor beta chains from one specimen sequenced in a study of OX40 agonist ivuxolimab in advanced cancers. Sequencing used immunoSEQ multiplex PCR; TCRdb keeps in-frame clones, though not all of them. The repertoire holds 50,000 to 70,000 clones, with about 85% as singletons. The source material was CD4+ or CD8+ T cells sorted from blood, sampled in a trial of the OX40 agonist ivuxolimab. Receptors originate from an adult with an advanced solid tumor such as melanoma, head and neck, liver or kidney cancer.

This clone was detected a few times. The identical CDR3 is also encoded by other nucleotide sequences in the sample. CDR3 sequence (DNA): TGCGCCAGCAGCTCAGGGGTGGGGGAGACCCAGTACTTC. Its translation: CASSSGVGETQYF. The chain uses TRBV5-1 and TRBJ2-5, with D possibly matching TRBD1 (6 bases). V was shortened by 3 bases and J by 5 bases, with 11 bases between the two germline ends. Germline CDR1 reads SGHRS; CDR2 reads YFSETQ. This CDR3 is built from 13 residues.

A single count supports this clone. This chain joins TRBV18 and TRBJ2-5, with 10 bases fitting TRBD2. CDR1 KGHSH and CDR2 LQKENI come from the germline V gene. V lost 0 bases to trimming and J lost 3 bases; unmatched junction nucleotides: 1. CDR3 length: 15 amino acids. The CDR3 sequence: CASSPPGLAEETQYF. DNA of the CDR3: TGTGCCAGCTCACCACCCGGACTAGCGGAAGAGACCCAGTACTTC. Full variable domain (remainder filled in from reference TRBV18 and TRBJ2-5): NAGVMQNPRHLVRRRGQEARLRCSPMKGHSHVYWYRQLPEEGLKFMVYLQKENIIDESGMPKERFSAEFPKEGPSILRIQQVVRGDSAAYFCASSPPGLAEETQYFGPGTRLLVL.

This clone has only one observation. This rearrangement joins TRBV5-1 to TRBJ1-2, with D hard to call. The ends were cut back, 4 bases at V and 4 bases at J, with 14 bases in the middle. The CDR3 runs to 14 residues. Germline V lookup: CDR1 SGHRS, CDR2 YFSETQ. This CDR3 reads CASSPPLGGYGYTF. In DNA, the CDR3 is TGCGCCAGCAGCCCCCCGCTGGGCGGCTATGGCTACACCTTC.

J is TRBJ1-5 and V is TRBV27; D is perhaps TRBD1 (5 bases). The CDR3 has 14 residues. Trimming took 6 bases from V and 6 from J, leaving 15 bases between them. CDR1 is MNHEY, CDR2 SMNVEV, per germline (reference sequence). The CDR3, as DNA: TGTGCCAGCAGGTCATCAGGGTCGGGTCAGCCCCAGCATTTT. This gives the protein CASRSSGSGQPQHF.

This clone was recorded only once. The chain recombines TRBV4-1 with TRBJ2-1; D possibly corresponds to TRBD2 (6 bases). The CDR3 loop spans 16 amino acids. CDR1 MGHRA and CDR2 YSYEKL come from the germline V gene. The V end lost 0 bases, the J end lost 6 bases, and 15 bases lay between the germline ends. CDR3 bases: TGCGCCAGCAGCCAAGATAACGAGCGGGTCATCAATGAGCAGTTCTTC. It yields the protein CASSQDNERVINEQFF.

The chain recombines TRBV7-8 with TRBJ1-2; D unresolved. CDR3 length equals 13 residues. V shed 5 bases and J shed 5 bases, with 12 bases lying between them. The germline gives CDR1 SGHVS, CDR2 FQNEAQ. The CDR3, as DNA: TGTGCCAGCAGCCCTGGCCAGGTTTATGGCTACACCTTC. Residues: CASSPGQVYGYTF.